The present TCR beta chain was sequenced within a study of blood T cell repertoires in COVID-19. The overall study: COVID-19 samples collected from the United States, Italy and Spain covered acute and convalescent phases. Sources were T cells, B-cell-depleted T cells, or PBMCs; the material itself was cDNA or gDNA.

Under the authors' procedure: Reference gene primer amplification gave estimated nucleated cell counts. Profiled with immunoSEQ multiplex PCR; TCRdb holds only in-frame clones, not every one. V and J calls plus clone size are reproduced from that table; the DNA served to infer D and trimming. The table includes some 70,000 clones, approximately 80% detected once. Unmatched junction bases numbered 3, after V lost 1 base and J lost 1 base. Germline V gene data show CDR1 as SGHNT and CDR2 as YENEEA. This CDR3 comprises 16 residues. This clone turned up a few times. Sample: peripheral blood. The V call is TRBV11-3, the J call TRBJ2-2; 7 nucleotides match TRBD2. The TCR comes from a woman aged 70-85 years with acute or convalescent COVID-19. For the CDR3, the DNA is TGTGCCAGCAGCTTAGGGCGCGGGAGGAACACCGGGGAGCTGTTTTTT. It specifies CASSLGRGRNTGELFF.